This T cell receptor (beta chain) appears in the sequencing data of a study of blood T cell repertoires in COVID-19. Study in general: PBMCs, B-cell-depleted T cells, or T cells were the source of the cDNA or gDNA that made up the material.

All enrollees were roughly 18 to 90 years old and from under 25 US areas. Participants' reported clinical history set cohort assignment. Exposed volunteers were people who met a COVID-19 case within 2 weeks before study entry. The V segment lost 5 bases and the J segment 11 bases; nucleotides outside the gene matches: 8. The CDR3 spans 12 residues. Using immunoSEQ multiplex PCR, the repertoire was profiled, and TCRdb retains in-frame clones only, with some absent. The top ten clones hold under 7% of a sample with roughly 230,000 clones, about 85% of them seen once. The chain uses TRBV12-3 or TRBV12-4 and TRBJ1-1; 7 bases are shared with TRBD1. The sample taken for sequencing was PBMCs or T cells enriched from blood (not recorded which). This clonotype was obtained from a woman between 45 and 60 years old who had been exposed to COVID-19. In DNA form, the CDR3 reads TGTGCCAGCAGTACTACAGGGGCTGGGGCTTTCTTT. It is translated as CASSTTGAGAFF.